These 6 T cell receptor beta chains share one sample of origin, sequenced in a study of OX40 agonist ivuxolimab in advanced cancers. Generated by immunoSEQ multiplex PCR, the TCRdb table keeps only in-frame clones and is missing some. The profile shows approximately 12,000 clones, about 73% of them singletons. Source: CD4+ or CD8+ T cells sorted from blood, taken in a trial of the OX40 agonist ivuxolimab. The receptors here all came from an adult with an advanced solid tumor such as melanoma, head and neck, liver or kidney cancer.

By sample fraction, this clone is medium-sized. The J gene is TRBJ2-7, the V gene TRBV7-9, with 7 bases aligning to TRBD2. Germline-derived CDR1 and CDR2 are SEHNR and FQNEAQ (reference sequence). The CDR3 is 16 amino acids. V dropped 5 bases and J dropped 5; count of bases not matched to a gene: 15. The CDR3 DNA is TGTGCCAGCAGCAGACAGACTAGCTTGGATGGAGACGAGCAGTACTTC. Protein sequence: CASSRQTSLDGDEQYF.

In DNA form, the CDR3 reads TGTGCCAGCACTGACATCGGCGGAAACGAGCAGTACTTC. Translation: CASTDIGGNEQYF. This chain joins TRBV28 and TRBJ2-7; D is unclear. The CDR3 totals 13 residues. The germline V gene encodes CDR1 MDHEN and CDR2 SYDVKM. V shed 7 bases and J shed 5 bases, with 15 bases lying between them.

This chain uses TRBV6-1 with TRBJ2-5; 10 nucleotides match TRBD2. This CDR3 contains 15 residues. Looked up from germline, CDR1 is MNHNS and CDR2 is SASEGT. J gave up 4 bases and V 2 bases, and 4 bases lay outside the gene matches. Here the CDR3 reads CASSEKAGGPETQYF. The CDR3, as DNA: TGTGCCAGCAGTGAAAAAGCGGGAGGGCCAGAGACCCAGTACTTC.

This clone was recorded a few times. V is TRBV13 and J is TRBJ2-1; 11 bases are a match to TRBD2. Trimming removed 2 bases from V and 6 bases from J; junction bases left unmatched: 3. This CDR3 contains 15 residues. In germline, CDR1 is PRHDT, CDR2 FYEKMQ (reference sequence). The CDR3, as DNA: TGTGCCAGCAGCTTAAGGCTAGCGGGAGGCAATGAGCAGTTCTTC. This gives the protein CASSLRLAGGNEQFF.

The chain couples TRBV4-2 to TRBJ1-5; a weak D match, TRBD1 (5 bases). CDR1 is LGHNA and CDR2 is YNFKEQ in the germline V gene. This CDR3 is built from 14 residues. Trimming removed 5 bases from V and 4 bases from J, with 12 bases in between. The CDR3 sequence: CASSLGQGNQPQHF. The CDR3 region has the DNA TGTGCCAGCAGCTTGGGGCAGGGAAATCAGCCCCAGCATTTT.

This clone has just a few counts. The chain has TRBV28 and TRBJ1-3; D is unresolved. V was clipped by 1 base and J by 5 bases, with 6 bases between them. The CDR3 contains 13 residues. Germline V gene sequence: CDR1 MDHEN, CDR2 SYDVKM. CDR3 nucleotides: TGTGCCAGCAGTTTATCATCGCGAAACACCATATATTTT. Amino acid sequence: CASSLSSRNTIYF.